This passage covers 16 T cell receptor beta chains from one sample sequenced in a study of early T cells in non-severe SARS-CoV-2 infection. TCRdb reprocessed the 5' RACE reads with MiXCR, giving one entry per CDR3 protein. The table records around 27,000 distinct CDR3 sequences, about 5.3% of them present only once. The sequenced sample was whole blood. Every receptor here comes from an adult who was a healthcare worker with PCR-confirmed SARS-CoV-2 infection or an uninfected control (not recorded which).

This clonotype was recorded only once. V usage is TRBV6-5 and J usage is TRBJ2-6, with D perhaps matching TRBD1 (5 bases). The CDR3 consists of 19 residues. V was trimmed by 4 bases and J by 3 bases, leaving 22 bases between them. The V gene's germline CDR1 is MNHEY and CDR2 SVGAGI. The CDR3 region has the DNA TGTGCCAGCAGTTTCAACTCGGACACGCGCCCTGGTGGGGCCAACGTCCTGACTTTC. As protein: CASSFNSDTRPGGANVLTF.

This clonotype was counted at least ten times. The CDR3 sequence is CASSSIAGARGEQYF. The CDR3 DNA reads TGTGCCAGCAGTTCGATAGCGGGAGCGCGGGGGGAGCAGTACTTC. The chain joins TRBV6-5 to TRBJ2-7; 9 bases are a match to TRBD2. J gave up 7 bases and V 4 bases, and 11 bases lay outside the gene matches. The germline V gene encodes CDR1 MNHEY and CDR2 SVGAGI. The CDR3 sequence is 15 residues long.

This clonotype was counted many times. The chain has TRBV7-3 and TRBJ1-4, with D possibly matching TRBD1 (5 bases). Germline CDR1 and CDR2: SGHTA and FQGTGA. The CDR3 is made up of 17 amino acids. Trimming removed 1 base at V and 8 bases at J, with 20 bases between. The CDR3 nucleotides are TGTGCCAGCAGCTTAAAAGGGTCGACGGGGGTCAAGGAAAAACTGTTTTTT. It yields the protein CASSLKGSTGVKEKLFF.

This clonotype was counted many times. The rearrangement links TRBV6-1 to TRBJ2-7, with TRBD1 matching 9 bases. J gave up 6 bases and V 6 bases, and 12 bases lay outside the gene matches. Germline V gene lookup returns CDR1 MNHNS and CDR2 SASEGT. The CDR3 totals 15 residues. The CDR3 DNA reads as TGTGCCAGCAGACTAAACCGGGACAGGGTTGTCGAGCAGTACTTC. It translates to CASRLNRDRVVEQYF.

This clonotype showed up many times. This chain connects TRBV3-1 to TRBJ1-3; D is uncertain. Trimming removed 1 base at V and 2 bases at J, with 9 bases between. The CDR3 contains 15 residues. From germline, CDR1 is LGHDT and CDR2 YNNKEL (reference sequence). As DNA, the CDR3 is TGTGCCAGCAGCCAAGTATCTGGTACTGGAAACACCATATATTTT. Encoded protein: CASSQVSGTGNTIYF.

The CDR3 region has the DNA TGTGCCAGTAGTATCTCAATCCAAGAGACCCAGTACTTC. As protein: CASSISIQETQYF. The chain is built from TRBV19 and TRBJ2-5; D ambiguous. The CDR3 sequence is 13 residues long. Germline CDR1 LNHDA, CDR2 SQIVND (reference sequence). V was trimmed by 3 bases and J by 1 base, leaving 6 bases between them.

This clonotype was seen repeatedly, ten times or more. The V call is TRBV4-1, the J call TRBJ1-2; TRBD1 matches 7 bases. Germline CDR1 is MGHRA and CDR2 is YSYEKL. Trimming at V came to 0 bases and at J to 6 bases, leaving 4 bases not matched to a gene. The CDR3 consists of 14 residues. The CDR3 DNA follows: TGCGCCAGCAGCCAAGATGGAGGGGGCAATGGCTACACCTTC. Translated: CASSQDGGGNGYTF.

In this sample, this clonotype turned up many times. The chain combines TRBV29-1 with TRBJ2-1; D is perhaps TRBD1 (5 bases). The CDR3 spans 12 residues. Trimming took 7 bases from V and 7 from J, leaving 14 bases between them. Germline V gene data show CDR1 as SQVTM and CDR2 as ANQGSEA. CDR3 amino acids: CSANRMRNEQFF. CDR3 bases: TGCAGCGCAAACAGGATGAGAAATGAGCAGTTCTTC.

The sample holds many counts of this clonotype. The chain uses TRBV7-2 and TRBJ1-5; 7 bases match TRBD1. The CDR3 spans 16 residues. V was clipped by 5 bases and J by 1 base; unmatched bases: 8. Germline CDR1 is SGHTA and CDR2 is FQGNSA. The CDR3 protein is CASSPRTGSSNQPQHF. CDR3 in DNA: TGTGCCAGCAGCCCCCGGACAGGATCCAGCAATCAGCCCCAGCATTTT. Full variable domain (remainder filled in from reference TRBV7-2 and TRBJ1-5): GAGVSQSPSNKVTEKGKDVELRCDPISGHTALYWYRQSLGQGLEFLIYFQGNSAPDKSGLPSDRFSAERTGGSVSTLTIQRTQQEDSAVYLCASSPRTGSSNQPQHFGDGTRLSIL.

This clonotype was counted many times. This chain joins TRBV4-3 and TRBJ2-2; D perhaps matches TRBD2 (6 bases). CDR1 LGHNA and CDR2 YSLEER come from the germline V gene. Trimming removed 2 bases at V and 7 bases at J, with 14 bases between. The CDR3 contains 15 residues. The CDR3 DNA is TGCGCCAGCAGCCAAAGTTCTAGCGTAGGCGGGGAGCTGTTTTTT. Its protein is CASSQSSSVGGELFF.

This clonotype has at least ten counts. The chain has TRBV30 and TRBJ2-5, with TRBD2 identical over 10 bases. This CDR3 is 17 amino acids long. V was pared by 1 base and J by 3 bases, with 11 bases of the junction left unmatched. Germline-derived CDR1 and CDR2 are GTSNPN and SVGIG (reference sequence). This chain's CDR3 is CAWSEIPSGGAKETQYF. The CDR3 DNA reads as TGTGCCTGGAGTGAAATACCGAGCGGGGGGGCCAAAGAGACCCAGTACTTC.

This clonotype was detected ten times or more. The chain employs TRBV12-3 or TRBV12-4 and TRBJ2-3; 9 bases are shared with TRBD2. V lost 3 bases to trimming and J lost 0 bases; unmatched junction nucleotides: 4. CDR3 size: 16 residues. CDR3 region: CASSFSGGSSTDTQYF. CDR3 nucleotides: TGTGCCAGCAGTTTCAGCGGGGGGAGTAGCACAGATACGCAGTATTTT.

This chain links TRBV7-6 with TRBJ2-1, with TRBD2 as a possible D gene (5 bases). Germline CDR1 reads SGHVS; CDR2 reads FNYEAQ. The CDR3 runs to 16 residues. V gave up 0 bases and J gave up 0 bases, with 9 bases separating them. CDR3 region: CASSLARDTSYNEQFF. CDR3 sequence (DNA): TGTGCCAGCAGCTTAGCGAGGGATACCTCCTACAATGAGCAGTTCTTC.

In its sample, this clonotype was seen many times. The chain recombines TRBV4-3 with TRBJ2-3; TRBD1 might be the D (6 bases). This CDR3 has 13 amino acids. In germline, CDR1 is LGHNA, CDR2 YSLEER. Trimming took off 4 bases at V and 3 bases at J, with 8 bases between the two ends. The CDR3 DNA is TGCGCCAGCAGCCCCGGACAGACAGATACGCAGTATTTT. Its translation is CASSPGQTDTQYF.

This clonotype occurred many times. The rearrangement uses TRBV7-8 and TRBJ2-3, with 8 bases fitting TRBD2. The CDR3 length is 18 residues. V was pared by 5 bases and J by 2 bases, with 15 bases of the junction left unmatched. Germline loops: CDR1 SGHVS, CDR2 FQNEAQ. The chain's CDR3 is CASSTRLAKTRITDTQYF. The CDR3 DNA reads TGTGCCAGCAGCACCCGACTAGCGAAAACCAGAATCACAGATACGCAGTATTTT.

This clonotype was seen repeatedly, ten times or more. The chain uses TRBV11-2 and TRBJ2-7, with a possible D match to TRBD1 (5 bases). Germline CDR1 and CDR2: SGHAT and FQNNGV. V was clipped by 0 bases and J by 3 bases, with 12 bases between them. The CDR3 is made up of 15 amino acids. In DNA, the CDR3 is TGTGCCAGCAGCTTAGATCCAGGGCAGCTCTACGAGCAGTACTTC. Translation: CASSLDPGQLYEQYF.